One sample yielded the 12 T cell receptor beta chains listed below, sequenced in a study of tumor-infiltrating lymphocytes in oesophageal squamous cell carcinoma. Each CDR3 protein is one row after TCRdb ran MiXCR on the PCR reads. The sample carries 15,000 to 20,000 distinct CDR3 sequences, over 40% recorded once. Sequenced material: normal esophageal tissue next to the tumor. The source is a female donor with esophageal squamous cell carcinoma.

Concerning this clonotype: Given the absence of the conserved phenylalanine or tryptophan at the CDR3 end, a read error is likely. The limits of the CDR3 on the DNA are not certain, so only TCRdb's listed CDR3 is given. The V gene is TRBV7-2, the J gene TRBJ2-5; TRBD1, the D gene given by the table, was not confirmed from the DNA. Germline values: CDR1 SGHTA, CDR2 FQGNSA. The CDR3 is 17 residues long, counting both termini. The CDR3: CASSSGSGGYNEQFFGN.

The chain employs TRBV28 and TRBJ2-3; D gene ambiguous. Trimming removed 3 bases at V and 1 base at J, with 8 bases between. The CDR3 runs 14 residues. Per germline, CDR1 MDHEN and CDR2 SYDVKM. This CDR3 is CASSFVAGTDTQYF. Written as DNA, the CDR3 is TGTGCCAGCAGTTTTGTTGCAGGCACAGATACGCAGTATTTT.

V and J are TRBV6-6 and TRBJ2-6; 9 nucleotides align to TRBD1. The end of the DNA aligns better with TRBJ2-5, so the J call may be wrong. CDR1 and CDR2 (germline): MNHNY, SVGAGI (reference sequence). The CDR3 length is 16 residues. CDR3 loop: CASSVNPGQGEATQYF. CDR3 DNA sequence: TGTGCCAGCAGCGTAAACCCGGGACAGGGAGAGGCGACCCAGTACTTC.

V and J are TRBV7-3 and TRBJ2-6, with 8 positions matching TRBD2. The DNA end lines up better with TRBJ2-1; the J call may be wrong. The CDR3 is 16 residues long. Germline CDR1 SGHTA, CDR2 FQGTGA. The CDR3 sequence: CASSLYGAGVGNEQFF. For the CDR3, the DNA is TGTGCCAGCAGCTTATACGGAGCGGGAGTGGGCAATGAGCAGTTCTTC.

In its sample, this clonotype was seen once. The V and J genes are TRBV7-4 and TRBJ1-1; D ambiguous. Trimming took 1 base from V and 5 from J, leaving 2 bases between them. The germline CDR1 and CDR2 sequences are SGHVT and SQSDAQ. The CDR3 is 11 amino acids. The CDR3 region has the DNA TGTGCCAGCAGCTTAGTGACTGAAGCTTTCTTT. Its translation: CASSLVTEAFF.

Written as DNA, the CDR3 is TGTGCCACCGGGGACAGTGGAACCTACGAGCAGTACTTC. Amino acid sequence: CATGDSGTYEQYF. The genes are TRBV24-1 and TRBJ2-7; 7 bases agree with TRBD1. This CDR3 region has 13 residues. V was pared by 9 bases and J by 2 bases, with 6 bases of the junction left unmatched. Germline CDR1 KGHDR, CDR2 SFDVKD.

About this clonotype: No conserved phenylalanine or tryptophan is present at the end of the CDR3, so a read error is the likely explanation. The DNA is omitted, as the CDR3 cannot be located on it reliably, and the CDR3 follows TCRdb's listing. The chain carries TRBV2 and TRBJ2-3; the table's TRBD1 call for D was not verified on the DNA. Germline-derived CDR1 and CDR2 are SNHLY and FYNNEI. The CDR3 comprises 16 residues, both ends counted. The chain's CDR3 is CATSTDRGGYGYTFGS.

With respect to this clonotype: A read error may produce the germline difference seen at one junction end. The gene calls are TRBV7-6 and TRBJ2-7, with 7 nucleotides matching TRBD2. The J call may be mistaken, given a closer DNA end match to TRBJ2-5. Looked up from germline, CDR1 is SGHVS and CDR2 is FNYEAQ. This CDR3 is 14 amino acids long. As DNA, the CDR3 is TGTGCTAGCAGTCGAGCGGGGAACCAAGAGACCCAGTACTTC. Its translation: CASSRAGNQETQYF.

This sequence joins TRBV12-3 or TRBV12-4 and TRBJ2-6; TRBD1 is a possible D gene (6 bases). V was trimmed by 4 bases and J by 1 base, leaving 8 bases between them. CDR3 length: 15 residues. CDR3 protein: CASSSTGSGANVLTF. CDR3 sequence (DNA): TGTGCCAGCAGTTCAACAGGGTCTGGGGCCAACGTCCTGACTTTC.

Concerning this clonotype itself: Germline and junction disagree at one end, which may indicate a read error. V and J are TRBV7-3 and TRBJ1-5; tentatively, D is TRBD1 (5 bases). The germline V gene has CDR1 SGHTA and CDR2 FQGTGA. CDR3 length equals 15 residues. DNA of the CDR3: TGTGTCAGCAGCCCCCGACACAGGAGATATCAGCCCCAGCATTTT. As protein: CVSSPRHRRYQPQHF.

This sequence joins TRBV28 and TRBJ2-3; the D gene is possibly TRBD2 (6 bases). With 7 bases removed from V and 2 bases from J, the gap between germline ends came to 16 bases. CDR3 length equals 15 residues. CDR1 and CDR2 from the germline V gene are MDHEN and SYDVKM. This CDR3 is CASTLKGTFTDTQYF. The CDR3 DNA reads TGTGCCAGCACCCTAAAAGGGACTTTCACAGATACGCAGTATTTT.

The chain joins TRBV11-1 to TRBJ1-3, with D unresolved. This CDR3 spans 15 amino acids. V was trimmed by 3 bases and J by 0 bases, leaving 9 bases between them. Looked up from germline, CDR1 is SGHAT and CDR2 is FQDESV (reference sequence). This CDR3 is CASSFRRYSGNTIYF. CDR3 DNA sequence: TGTGCCAGCAGCTTTCGTCGGTACTCTGGAAACACCATATATTTT.